The next 22 T cell receptor beta chains were all read from a single sample in a study of blood T cell repertoires in COVID-19. The data were produced by immunoSEQ multiplex PCR, yet TCRdb's version contains in-frame clones alone and is incomplete. The sample comprises around 260,000 clones, less than 85% of which are singletons, and less than 6% rests with the top ten. The sample consisted of peripheral blood. These receptors were obtained from a man between 60 and 75 years old who had recovered from COVID-19.

The gene calls are TRBV7-6 and TRBJ1-4; D is uncertain. Germline CDR1 and CDR2: SGHVS and FNYEAQ. The CDR3 loop spans 16 amino acids. V was clipped by 5 bases and J by 0 bases, with 13 bases between them. The CDR3 coding sequence is TGTGCCAGCAGCCGAAGTCTAGGTGCAACTAATGAAAAACTGTTTTTT. Translated: CASSRSLGATNEKLFF.

The V and J genes are TRBV24-1 and TRBJ2-1; TRBD1 matches at 11 bases. V dropped 3 bases and J dropped 7; count of bases not matched to a gene: 10. Germline V CDR1 and CDR2: KGHDR, SFDVKD. The CDR3 runs to 17 residues. The CDR3 nucleotides read TGTGCCACCAGTGATCTCAATCCGGGACAGGGGGGTAATGAGCAGTTCTTC. Amino acid sequence: CATSDLNPGQGGNEQFF.

The genes are TRBV21-1 and TRBJ2-1; the table assigns TRBD2, which was not confirmed against the DNA. TRBV21-1 is an annotated pseudogene. The CDR3 runs to 16 residues. The CDR3 loop reads CASTRQAGLSYNEQFF. The CDR3 region has the DNA TGTGCCAGCACCCGACAAGCGGGCCTCTCCTACAATGAGCAGTTCTTC.

The chain uses TRBV5-1 and TRBJ2-1; D is perhaps TRBD2 (7 bases). Germline-derived CDR1 and CDR2 are SGHRS and YFSETQ. The CDR3 is 15 residues long. V was cut by 1 base and J by 6 bases, with 14 bases left in between. CDR3: CASSLPGGPANEQFF. CDR3 nucleotide sequence: TGCGCCAGCAGCTTGCCGGGGGGCCCCGCCAATGAGCAGTTCTTC.

The V gene is TRBV9, the J gene TRBJ2-1; tentatively, D is TRBD2 (6 bases). The CDR3 covers 14 residues. Germline V lookup: CDR1 SGDLS, CDR2 YYNGEE. V was shortened by 3 bases and J by 3 bases, with 10 bases between the two germline ends. CDR3 DNA sequence: TGTGCCAGCAGCGGGGACGGGAGCTACAATGAGCAGTTCTTC. The encoded protein is CASSGDGSYNEQFF.

The rearrangement links TRBV11-3 to TRBJ2-7, with TRBD2 matching 7 bases. This CDR3 contains 13 residues. The ends lost 2 bases at V and 10 bases at J; junction bases unmatched: 8. CDR1 is SGHNT, CDR2 YENEEA, per germline. The chain's CDR3 is CASSLNNAGVQYF. CDR3 nucleotides: TGTGCCAGCAGCTTAAACAACGCGGGAGTTCAGTACTTC.

As concerns this clone: Other DNA variants within this sample encode the same CDR3. The chain joins TRBV9 to TRBJ1-1; 8 nucleotides match TRBD1. Germline CDR1 and CDR2: SGDLS and YYNGEE. The CDR3 extends over 16 amino acids. V dropped 0 bases and J dropped 1; count of bases not matched to a gene: 5. CDR3 DNA sequence: TGTGCCAGCAGCGTAGACTACAGGGGGTCGAACACTGAAGCTTTCTTT. Residues: CASSVDYRGSNTEAFF.

The CDR3 protein is CASSLGYLDKQFF. The CDR3 region has the DNA TGCGCCAGCAGCTTGGGCTACCTAGATAAGCAGTTCTTC. V is TRBV5-1 and J is TRBJ2-1; unclear D gene. CDR3 length equals 13 residues. From germline, CDR1 is SGHRS and CDR2 YFSETQ. V was pared by 0 bases and J by 11 bases, with 12 bases between.

DNA of the CDR3: TGTGCCAGCTCACGGGCAGGGGAGCACTCTGGGGCCAACGTCCTGACTTTC. Protein sequence: CASSRAGEHSGANVLTF. The genes are TRBV18 and TRBJ2-6, with D possibly being TRBD1 (6 bases). Looked up from germline, CDR1 is KGHSH and CDR2 is LQKENI. The CDR3 covers 17 residues. With 4 bases removed from V and 0 bases from J, the gap between germline ends came to 13 bases.

The chain employs TRBV5-1 and TRBJ2-1, with 8 bases that match TRBD2. CDR1 and CDR2 (germline): SGHRS, YFSETQ. The CDR3 sequence is 16 residues long. Losses at the gene ends were 0 bases for V and 3 bases for J; bases not matched to a gene: 5. DNA for the CDR3: TGCGCCAGCAGCTTGGGGGGGACTAGTTTCTACAATGAGCAGTTCTTC. Its translation is CASSLGGTSFYNEQFF.

The chain has TRBV7-8 and TRBJ2-3; the match to TRBD2 covers 13 bases. The germline V gene has CDR1 SGHVS and CDR2 FQNEAQ. The ends lost 6 bases at V and 3 bases at J; junction bases unmatched: 9. This CDR3 contains 17 residues. The CDR3 DNA reads TGTGCCAGCAGTCGCAGACTAGCGGGGGGCCATACAGATACGCAGTATTTT. Protein: CASSRRLAGGHTDTQYF.

The chain uses TRBV19 and TRBJ1-5, with 8 bases matching TRBD1. The CDR3 is made up of 14 amino acids. Trimming took 5 bases from V and 9 from J; bases not matched to a gene: 9. CDR1 is LNHDA and CDR2 is SQIVND in the germline V gene (reference sequence). DNA of the CDR3: TGTGCCAGTAGTTCACGACAGGGGTCATCGCCCCAGCATTTT. Its protein is CASSSRQGSSPQHF.

The V gene is TRBV30, the J gene TRBJ1-2, with D unresolved. The CDR3 has 15 residues. Germline-derived CDR1 and CDR2 are GTSNPN and SVGIG (reference sequence). V gave up 1 base and J gave up 4 bases, with 16 bases separating them. The CDR3 loop reads CAWSAGPGEGYGYTF. CDR3 DNA: TGTGCCTGGAGTGCAGGCCCCGGGGAGGGCTATGGCTACACCTTC.

This clone came up once. This chain links TRBV6-5 with TRBJ1-1; unclear D gene. Germline-derived CDR1 and CDR2 are MNHEY and SVGAGI. Deletions cut 4 bases from V and 1 base from J, with 7 bases between. This CDR3 spans 13 amino acids. The CDR3 nucleotides are TGTGCCAGCAGTTCGTCGGGGAACACTGAAGCTTTCTTT. Protein: CASSSSGNTEAFF.

This clone turned up a few times. V and J are TRBV2 and TRBJ2-5, with TRBD1 matching over 8 bases. The CDR3 is made up of 13 amino acids. Germline V gives CDR1 SNHLY, CDR2 FYNNEI. Trimming took 6 bases from V and 5 from J; bases not matched to a gene: 5. CDR3 sequence (DNA): TGTGCCAGCAGCAGGGGGCCGATGGAGACCCAGTACTTC. The encoded protein is CASSRGPMETQYF.

The rearrangement links TRBV11-2 to TRBJ1-6, with a tentative D call TRBD1 (6 bases). V lost 8 bases to trimming and J lost 9 bases, with 17 bases between them. Germline CDR1 SGHAT, CDR2 FQNNGV. The CDR3 sequence is 14 residues long. The CDR3 sequence is CASSAQGTASPLHF. The CDR3 region has the DNA TGTGCCAGCTCTGCGCAGGGGACGGCTTCACCCCTCCACTTT.

The chain joins TRBV7-3 to TRBJ1-1; possibly TRBD1 for D (5 bases). Germline CDR1 reads SGHTA; CDR2 reads FQGTGA. The CDR3 consists of 12 residues. V lost 0 bases to trimming and J lost 8 bases, with 7 bases between them. The CDR3 bases are TGTGCCAGCAGCTTAACAAAGGGGGAAGCTTTCTTT. Protein sequence: CASSLTKGEAFF.

The count of this clone is one. This chain links TRBV7-2 with TRBJ2-6, with a tentative D call TRBD2 (5 bases). The CDR3 is made up of 15 amino acids. Germline V gene lookup returns CDR1 SGHTA and CDR2 FQGNSA. V lost 2 bases and J lost 1, with 6 bases in between. CDR3 amino acids: CASSLSGSGANVLTF. The CDR3 DNA reads TGTGCCAGCAGCTTAAGCGGTTCTGGGGCCAACGTCCTGACTTTC.

V gene TRBV7-2 combines with J gene TRBJ1-2, with D maybe TRBD1 (5 bases). Germline V CDR1 and CDR2: SGHTA, FQGNSA. This CDR3 is built from 15 residues. V was shortened by 7 bases and J by 4 bases, with 19 bases between the two germline ends. The CDR3 spells CASTPPGGGSYGYTF. The CDR3 DNA is TGTGCCAGCACCCCGCCTGGGGGGGGGTCCTATGGCTACACCTTC.

The V call is TRBV5-1, the J call TRBJ2-1; tentatively, D is TRBD1 (5 bases). Germline V gene sequence: CDR1 SGHRS, CDR2 YFSETQ. The CDR3 runs to 15 residues. V lost 6 bases, J lost 1 base, and 14 bases lay in between. CDR3 sequence (DNA): TGCGCCAGCATGAGTCAGGGATCTTCCTACAATGAGCAGTTCTTC. Amino acid sequence: CASMSQGSSYNEQFF.

The chain carries TRBV18 and TRBJ2-7, with 10 nucleotides matching TRBD1. Germline CDR1 is KGHSH and CDR2 is LQKENI. With V trimmed by 3 bases and J by 4 bases, 3 bases remained unmatched. The CDR3 spans 14 residues. The CDR3 spells CASSPTGGSYEQYF. The CDR3 DNA is TGTGCCAGCTCACCGACAGGGGGCTCTTACGAGCAGTACTTC.

This clone was detected many times. The chain links TRBV11-2 to TRBJ2-7; TRBD1 might be the D (6 bases). Trimming cost V 7 bases and J 5 bases, with 24 bases left between them. Germline CDR1 reads SGHAT; CDR2 reads FQNNGV. The CDR3 spans 16 residues. In DNA, the CDR3 is TGTGCCAGCACCACCCGTGGTGGGGCAGGGGCCCACGAGCAGTACTTC. It translates to CASTTRGGAGAHEQYF. Full variable domain (outside the CDR3, taken from reference TRBV11-2 and TRBJ2-7): EAGVAQSPRYKIIEKRQSVAFWCNPISGHATLYWYQQILGQGPKLLIQFQNNGVVDDSQLPKDRFSAERLKGVDSTLKIQPAKLEDSAVYLCASTTRGGAGAHEQYFGPGTRLTVT.